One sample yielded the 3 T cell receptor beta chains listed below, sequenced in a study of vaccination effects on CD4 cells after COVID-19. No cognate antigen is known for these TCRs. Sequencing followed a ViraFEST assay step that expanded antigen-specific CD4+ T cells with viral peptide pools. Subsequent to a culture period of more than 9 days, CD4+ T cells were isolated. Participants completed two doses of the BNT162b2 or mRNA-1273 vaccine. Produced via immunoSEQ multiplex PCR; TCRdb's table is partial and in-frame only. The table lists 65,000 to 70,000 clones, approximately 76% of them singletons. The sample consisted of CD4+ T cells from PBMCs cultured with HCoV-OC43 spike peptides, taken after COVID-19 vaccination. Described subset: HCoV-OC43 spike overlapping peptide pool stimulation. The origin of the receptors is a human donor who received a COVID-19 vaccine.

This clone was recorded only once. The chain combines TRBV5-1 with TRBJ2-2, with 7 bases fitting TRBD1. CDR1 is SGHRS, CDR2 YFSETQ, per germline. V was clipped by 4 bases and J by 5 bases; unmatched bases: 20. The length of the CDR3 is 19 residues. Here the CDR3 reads CASSHRIPGQFFLTGELFF. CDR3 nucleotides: TGCGCCAGCAGCCACCGAATCCCGGGACAGTTTTTTTTAACCGGGGAGCTGTTTTTT.

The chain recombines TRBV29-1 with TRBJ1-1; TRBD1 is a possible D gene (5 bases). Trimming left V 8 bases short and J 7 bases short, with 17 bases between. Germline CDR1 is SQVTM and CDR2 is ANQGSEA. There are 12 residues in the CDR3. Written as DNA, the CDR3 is TGCAGCATCCTGGGGGGTGTCCTTGAAGCTTTCTTT. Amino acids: CSILGGVLEAFF.

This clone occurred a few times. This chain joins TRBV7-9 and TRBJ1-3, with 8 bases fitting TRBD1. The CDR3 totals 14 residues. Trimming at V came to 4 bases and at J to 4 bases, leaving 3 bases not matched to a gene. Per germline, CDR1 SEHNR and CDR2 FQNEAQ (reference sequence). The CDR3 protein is CASSSDREGNTIYF. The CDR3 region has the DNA TGTGCCAGCAGCTCGGACAGGGAAGGAAACACCATATATTTT.